One sample yielded the 18 T cell receptor beta chains listed below, sequenced in a study of Ad26.COV2.S vaccination and SARS-CoV-2 variants. Documented treatment: approximately 18 received Ad26.COV2.S at low or high dose, single or two shots; roughly 5 received placebo; per-sample allocation not given. It was on day 63 after the first vaccine or placebo injection that samples were taken. Repertoires were generated with immunoSEQ multiplex PCR, while TCRdb's copy carries only in-frame clones and drops some. The sample shows some 340,000 clones, 85% of them seen only once. Specimen: peripheral blood, collected in a trial of Ad26.COV2.S vaccine versus placebo. The receptors were gathered from a person aged 18-60 years who received the Ad26.COV2.S COVID-19 vaccine or a placebo.

The genes are TRBV15 and TRBJ1-5; 9 bases are shared with TRBD1. The germline V gene has CDR1 LNHNV and CDR2 YYDKDF (reference sequence). The trim removed 3 bases at V and 6 bases at J, leaving 3 bases unmatched. The CDR3 runs to 14 residues. The CDR3 loop is CATSSLQGAQPQHF. The DNA of the CDR3 is TGTGCCACCAGCAGCTTACAGGGGGCTCAGCCCCAGCATTTT.

Only one count was recorded for this clone. The chain uses TRBV25-1 and TRBJ2-5; D might be TRBD2 (6 bases). Germline V CDR1 and CDR2: MGHDK, SYGVNS. Trimming removed 4 bases at V and 6 bases at J, with 24 bases between. This CDR3 has 17 amino acids. The DNA for the CDR3 is TGTGCCAGCAGTGTCGCGTCAGGGAGAAGTGGCGGGAAGACCCAGTACTTC. It is translated as CASSVASGRSGGKTQYF.

J is TRBJ1-4 and V is TRBV21-1; the table's D call, TRBD1, was not checked against the DNA. TRBV21-1 is tagged as a pseudogene. The CDR3 runs to 16 residues. The CDR3 region has the DNA TGTGCCAGCAGCGTAAGACAGGGGTCGACTAATGAAAAACTGTTTTTT. This sequence encodes CASSVRQGSTNEKLFF.

This chain links TRBV30 with TRBJ2-2; D ambiguous. The V gene lost 0 bases and the J gene lost 1 base, with 15 bases spanning the gap. Germline values: CDR1 GTSNPN, CDR2 SVGIG (reference sequence). This CDR3 contains 17 residues. The CDR3 DNA sequence: TGTGCCTGGAGTGTTTTTTTCGCCACGAAGAACACCGGGGAGCTGTTTTTT. It yields the protein CAWSVFFATKNTGELFF.

The J gene is TRBJ2-3, the V gene TRBV19, with D possibly TRBD2 on 5 matching bases. The germline gives CDR1 LNHDA, CDR2 SQIVND (reference sequence). CDR3 length equals 14 residues. The V end lost 3 bases, the J end lost 2 bases, and 9 bases lay between the germline ends. This CDR3 reads CASSIGGFTDTQYF. The DNA for the CDR3 is TGTGCCAGTAGTATTGGAGGTTTCACAGATACGCAGTATTTT.

In this sample, this clone turned up a few times. In DNA form, the CDR3 reads TGTGCCAGCAGTGAAGGAGGACTAGCGGGGGGCACCTACGAGCAGTACTTC. This codes for CASSEGGLAGGTYEQYF. The V call is TRBV6-1, the J call TRBJ2-7; TRBD2 matches at 14 bases. The V gene end was trimmed by 1 base and the J gene end by 2 bases; junction bases not matched to a gene: 4. The CDR3 contains 17 residues. The germline V gene has CDR1 MNHNS and CDR2 SASEGT.

This chain links TRBV19 with TRBJ1-1; 10 bases map to TRBD1. The CDR3 spans 15 residues. Per germline, CDR1 LNHDA and CDR2 SQIVND (reference sequence). Trimming took 8 bases from V and 3 from J; bases not matched to a gene: 9. Here the CDR3 reads CASERGDRGDTEAFF. The CDR3 DNA reads TGTGCCAGTGAGAGGGGGGACAGGGGAGACACTGAAGCTTTCTTT.

This clone was detected a few times. The chain links TRBV11-2 to TRBJ1-1, with D unclear. This CDR3 spans 14 amino acids. V gave up 1 base and J gave up 0 bases, with 6 bases separating them. From germline, CDR1 is SGHAT and CDR2 FQNNGV. CDR3 loop: CASSLGLVNTEAFF. CDR3 nucleotides: TGTGCCAGCAGCTTAGGTCTAGTGAACACTGAAGCTTTCTTT.

This clone was counted once. V usage is TRBV4-2 and J usage is TRBJ1-5; no reliable D call. Trimming cost V 1 base and J 1 base, with 5 bases left between them. CDR3 length: 14 amino acids. Germline lookup yields CDR1 LGHNA and CDR2 YNFKEQ. The CDR3 DNA follows: TGTGCCAGCAGCCAAGTTGGAAGCAATCAGCCCCAGCATTTT. Protein sequence: CASSQVGSNQPQHF.

The J gene is TRBJ2-6, the V gene TRBV6-5, with unresolved D. Germline CDR1 and CDR2: MNHEY and SVGAGI. The CDR3 has 14 residues. V lost 6 bases and J lost 1, with 7 bases in between. For the CDR3, the DNA is TGTGCCAGCAGCCCGTATTCTGGGGCCAACGTCCTGACTTTC. It yields the protein CASSPYSGANVLTF.

The genes are TRBV18 and TRBJ1-5; D may be TRBD1 (6 bases). The ends were cut back, 3 bases at V and 6 bases at J, with 21 bases in the middle. Germline-derived CDR1 and CDR2 are KGHSH and LQKENI. This CDR3 spans 17 amino acids. The CDR3 coding sequence is TGTGCCAGCTCACCTCCGCTAGGACGGGGGGCGGGTCAGCCCCAGCATTTT. It translates to CASSPPLGRGAGQPQHF. Supplemented by reference TRBV18 and TRBJ1-5, the full variable domain reads NAGVMQNPRHLVRRRGQEARLRCSPMKGHSHVYWYRQLPEEGLKFMVYLQKENIIDESGMPKERFSAEFPKEGPSILRIQQVVRGDSAAYFCASSPPLGRGAGQPQHFGDGTRLSIL.

This clone was observed at least ten times. The chain uses TRBV20-1 and TRBJ2-7; 11 bases match TRBD1. CDR1 DFQATT and CDR2 SNEGSKA come from the germline V gene (reference sequence). CDR3 length: 15 residues. The V segment lost 3 bases and the J segment 6 bases; nucleotides outside the gene matches: 10. The CDR3 DNA reads TGCAGTGCTAGTGAAAGTGGACAGGGGGCCTCCGAGCAGTACTTC. Translated, it gives CSASESGQGASEQYF.

V and J are TRBV24-1 and TRBJ1-4; 10 nucleotides agree with TRBD1. Germline CDR1 is KGHDR and CDR2 is SFDVKD. The CDR3 consists of 16 residues. The V segment lost 6 bases and the J segment 4 bases; nucleotides outside the gene matches: 7. The DNA for the CDR3 is TGTGCCACCAGTTCGGGTGGGACAGGGGATAATGAAAAACTGTTTTTT. Protein sequence: CATSSGGTGDNEKLFF.

This chain joins TRBV3-1 (or the pseudogene TRBV3-2) and TRBJ2-5; 13 positions match TRBD2. The trim removed 5 bases at V and 5 bases at J, leaving 8 bases unmatched. This CDR3 has 16 residues. The V gene's germline CDR1 is LGHDT and CDR2 YNNKEL (reference sequence). The CDR3 is CASSERLAGGPETQYF. For the CDR3, the DNA is TGTGCCAGCAGCGAGCGACTAGCGGGGGGCCCGGAGACCCAGTACTTC.

The rearrangement uses TRBV27 and TRBJ2-7; the D is unclear. Trimming cost V 5 bases and J 4 bases, with 15 bases left between them. Germline V gives CDR1 MNHEY, CDR2 SMNVEV (reference sequence). There are 14 residues in the CDR3. CDR3 region: CASSITPDRYEQYF. The CDR3 DNA sequence: TGTGCCAGCAGTATAACCCCTGATAGATACGAGCAGTACTTC.

The chain combines TRBV2 with TRBJ1-4, with no clear D. The CDR3 sequence is 12 residues long. Germline-derived CDR1 and CDR2 are SNHLY and FYNNEI. Trimming pared 7 bases from V and 4 bases from J, leaving 7 bases between. CDR3 bases: TGTGCCAGCAAGGAGTTTAATGAAAAACTGTTTTTT. Translating it yields CASKEFNEKLFF.

CDR3 loop: CASSRLAVGEQFF. CDR3 in DNA: TGTGCCAGCAGCCGACTAGCTGTGGGTGAGCAGTTCTTC. The rearrangement links TRBV7-2 to TRBJ2-1, with 7 positions matching TRBD2. This CDR3 region has 13 residues. From germline, CDR1 is SGHTA and CDR2 FQGNSA. Losses at the gene ends were 5 bases for V and 9 bases for J; bases not matched to a gene: 7.

V gene TRBV6-1 combines with J gene TRBJ1-5, with 9 bases identical to TRBD1. Germline lookup yields CDR1 MNHNS and CDR2 SASEGT. V shed 6 bases and J 7 bases; nucleotides not matched to a gene: 4. The CDR3 runs to 13 residues. CDR3 loop: CASSPGQGQPQHF. CDR3 bases: TGTGCCAGCAGCCCCGGACAGGGGCAGCCCCAGCATTTT.